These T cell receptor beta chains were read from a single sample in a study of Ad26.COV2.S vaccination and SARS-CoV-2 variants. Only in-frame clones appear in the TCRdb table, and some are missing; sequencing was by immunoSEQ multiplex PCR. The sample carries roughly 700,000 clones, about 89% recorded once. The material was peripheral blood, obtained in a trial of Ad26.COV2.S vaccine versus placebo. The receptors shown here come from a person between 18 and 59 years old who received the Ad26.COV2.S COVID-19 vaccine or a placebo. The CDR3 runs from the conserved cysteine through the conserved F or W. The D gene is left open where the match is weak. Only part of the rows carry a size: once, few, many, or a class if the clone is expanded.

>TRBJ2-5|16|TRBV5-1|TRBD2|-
CASSLGTSGTQETQYF
TGCGCCAGCAGCTTGGGGACTAGCGGAACCCAAGAGACCCAGTACTTC
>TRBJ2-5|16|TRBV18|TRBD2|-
CASSQSGAGSQETQYF
TGTGCCAGCTCTCAAAGCGGAGCGGGAAGCCAAGAGACCCAGTACTTC
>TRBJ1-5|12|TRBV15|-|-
CATSMGGQPQHF
TGTGCCACCAGCATGGGGGGTCAGCCCCAGCATTTT
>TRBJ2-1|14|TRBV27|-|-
CASRSSGLYNEQFF
TGTGCCAGCAGGTCCAGCGGCCTATACAATGAGCAGTTCTTC
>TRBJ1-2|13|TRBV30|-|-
CAWSVTRRQGYTF
TGTGCCTGGAGTGTAACGCGTCGTCAGGGCTACACCTTC
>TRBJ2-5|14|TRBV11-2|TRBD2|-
CASGAGGPGETQYF
TGTGCCAGCGGAGCGGGAGGGCCTGGAGAGACCCAGTACTTC
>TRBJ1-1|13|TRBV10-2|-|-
CASWEASYTEAFF
TGCGCCAGCTGGGAAGCTTCGTACACTGAAGCTTTCTTT
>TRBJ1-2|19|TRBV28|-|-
CASSSPFGGLTSSAYGYTF
TGTGCCAGCAGTTCACCGTTCGGGGGGTTAACTTCTTCAGCCTATGGCTACACCTTC
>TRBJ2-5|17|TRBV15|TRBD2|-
CATSRDRRTSGAHLQYF
TGTGCCACCAGCAGAGATAGGCGGACTAGCGGGGCGCATCTGCAGTACTTC
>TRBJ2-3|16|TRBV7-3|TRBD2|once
CASSLIPGGATDTQYF
TGTGCCAGCAGCTTAATCCCGGGGGGGGCCACAGATACGCAGTATTTT
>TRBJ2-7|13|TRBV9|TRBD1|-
CASSTQGYGEQYF
TGTGCCAGCAGCACACAGGGGTATGGCGAGCAGTACTTC
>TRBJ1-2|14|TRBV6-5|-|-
CASSYQPGIYGYTF
TGTGCCAGCAGTTACCAGCCAGGGATCTATGGCTACACCTTC
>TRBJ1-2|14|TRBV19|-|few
CASSIETGLYGYTF
TGTGCCAGTAGTATCGAGACAGGACTCTATGGCTACACCTTC
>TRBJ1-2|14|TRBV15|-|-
CATSREKGGYGYTF
TGTGCCACCAGCAGAGAGAAGGGTGGCTATGGCTACACCTTC
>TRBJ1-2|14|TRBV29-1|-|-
CSVEAAGSRDGYTF
TGCAGCGTTGAGGCGGCAGGGTCGCGAGATGGCTACACCTTC
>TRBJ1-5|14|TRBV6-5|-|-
CASSNDISNQPQHF
TGTGCCAGCAGTAATGACATCAGCAATCAGCCCCAGCATTTT
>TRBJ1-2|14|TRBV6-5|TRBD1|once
CASSLDRDNYGYTF
TGTGCCAGCAGTTTGGACAGGGATAACTATGGCTACACCTTC
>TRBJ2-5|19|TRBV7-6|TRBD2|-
CASSRGTSGTTSRQETQYF
TGTGCCAGCAGCCGAGGGACTAGCGGGACTACTAGCCGTCAAGAGACCCAGTACTTC
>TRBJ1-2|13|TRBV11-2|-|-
CASSLGQIYGYTF
TGTGCCAGCAGCTTAGGACAGATATATGGCTACACCTTC
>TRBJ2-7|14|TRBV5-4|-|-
CASSLVSSPYEQYF
TGTGCCAGCAGCTTGGTCTCCAGCCCCTACGAGCAGTACTTC
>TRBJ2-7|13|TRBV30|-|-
CAWSPGSSYEQYF
TGTGCCTGGAGTCCCGGCAGCTCCTACGAGCAGTACTTC
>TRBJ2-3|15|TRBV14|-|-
CASSQDPGFNDTQYF
TGTGCCAGCAGCCAAGACCCTGGGTTTAATGATACGCAGTATTTT
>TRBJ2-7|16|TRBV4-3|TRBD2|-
CASSLLAGGRSYEQYF
TGCGCCAGCAGCCTGCTAGCGGGGGGGCGGTCCTACGAGCAGTACTTC
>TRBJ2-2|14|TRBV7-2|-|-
CASSSLWDTGELFF
TGTGCCAGCAGCTCGCTGTGGGACACCGGGGAGCTGTTTTTT
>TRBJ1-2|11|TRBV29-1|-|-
CSVNRPEGYTF
TGCAGCGTTAACAGGCCCGAGGGCTACACCTTC
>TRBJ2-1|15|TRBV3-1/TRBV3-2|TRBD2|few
CASSRRTSGGGEQFF
TGTGCCAGCAGCCGACGGACTAGCGGGGGGGGTGAGCAGTTCTTC
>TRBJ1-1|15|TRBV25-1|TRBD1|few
CASSLRTGIVAEAFF
TGTGCCAGCAGTCTCCGGACAGGGATTGTAGCTGAAGCTTTCTTT
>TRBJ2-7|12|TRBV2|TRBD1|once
CAGRGQGYEQYF
TGTGCGGGCCGCGGACAGGGCTACGAGCAGTACTTC
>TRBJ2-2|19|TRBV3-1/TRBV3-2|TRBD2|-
CASSQNPPGLAGDTGELFF
TGTGCCAGCAGCCAAAACCCCCCGGGACTAGCGGGAGACACCGGGGAGCTGTTTTTT
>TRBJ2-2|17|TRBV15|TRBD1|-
CATSTDRGRGGTGELFF
TGTGCCACCAGCACGGACAGGGGGCGCGGAGGAACCGGGGAGCTGTTTTTT
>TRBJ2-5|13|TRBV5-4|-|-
CASSFGGQETQYF
TGTGCCAGCAGCTTCGGTGGCCAAGAGACCCAGTACTTC
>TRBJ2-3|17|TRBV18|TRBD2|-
CASSPRLAGGPTDTQYF
TGTGCCAGCTCACCTAGACTAGCGGGAGGGCCAACAGATACGCAGTATTTT
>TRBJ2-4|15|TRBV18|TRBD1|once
CASSPRGGPENIQYF
TGTGCCAGCTCACCACGAGGGGGCCCAGAAAACATTCAGTACTTC
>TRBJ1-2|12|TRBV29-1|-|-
CSVGQTNYGYTF
TGCAGCGTGGGACAAACTAACTATGGCTACACCTTC
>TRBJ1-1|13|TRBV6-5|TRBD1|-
CASSNRDREKTFF
TGTGCCAGCAGTAACCGGGACAGGGAAAAAACTTTCTTT
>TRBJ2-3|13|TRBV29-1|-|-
CSVDQGGTDTQYF
TGCAGCGTTGACCAGGGTGGCACAGATACGCAGTATTTT
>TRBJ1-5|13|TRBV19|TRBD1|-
CASGRGLDQPQHF
TGTGCCAGTGGCAGGGGGCTTGATCAGCCCCAGCATTTT
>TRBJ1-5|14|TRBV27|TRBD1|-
CASSSRTGLQPQHF
TGTGCCAGCAGTTCACGGACAGGTCTTCAGCCCCAGCATTTT
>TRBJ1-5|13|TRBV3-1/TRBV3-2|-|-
CASSQDPYQPQHF
TGTGCCAGCAGCCAAGATCCGTATCAGCCCCAGCATTTT
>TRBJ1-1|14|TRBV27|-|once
CASSTRTANTEAFF
TGTGCCAGCAGTACGCGGACGGCGAACACTGAAGCTTTCTTT
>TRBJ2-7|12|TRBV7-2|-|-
CASSLSDYEQYF
TGTGCCAGCAGCTTAAGTGACTACGAGCAGTACTTC
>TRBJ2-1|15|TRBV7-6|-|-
CASSLAGGLGNEQFF
TGTGCCAGCAGCTTAGCGGGGGGGCTAGGCAATGAGCAGTTCTTC
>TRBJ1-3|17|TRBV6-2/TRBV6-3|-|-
CASSYDFDGSSGNTIYF
TGTGCCAGCAGTTACGACTTTGACGGCTCCTCTGGAAACACCATATATTTT
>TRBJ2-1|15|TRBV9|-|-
CASSVGTTPYNEQFF
TGTGCCAGCAGCGTAGGGACTACCCCCTACAATGAGCAGTTCTTC
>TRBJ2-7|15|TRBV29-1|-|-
CSVEDWATKGGEQYF
TGCAGCGTTGAAGATTGGGCCACCAAGGGGGGAGAGCAGTACTTC
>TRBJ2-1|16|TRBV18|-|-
CASSPITGAPGNEQFF
TGTGCCAGCTCACCAATCACGGGGGCCCCGGGGAATGAGCAGTTCTTC
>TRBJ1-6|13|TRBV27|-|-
CASSSDRNSPLHF
TGTGCCAGCAGCTCCGACAGGAATTCACCCCTCCACTTT
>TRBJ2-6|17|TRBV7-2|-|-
CASSFFDRVAGANVLTF
TGTGCCAGCAGCTTCTTTGACCGGGTCGCTGGGGCCAACGTCCTGACTTTC
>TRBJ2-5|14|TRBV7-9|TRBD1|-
CASSLQGARETQYF
TGTGCCAGCAGCTTACAGGGGGCGCGGGAGACCCAGTACTTC
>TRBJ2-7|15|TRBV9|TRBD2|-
CASSVGWGGTDEQYF
TGTGCCAGCAGCGTAGGATGGGGGGGGACGGACGAGCAGTACTTC
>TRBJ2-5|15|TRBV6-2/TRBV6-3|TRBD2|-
CASSYSAGGGETQYF
TGTGCCAGCAGTTACTCGGCAGGCGGGGGAGAGACCCAGTACTTC
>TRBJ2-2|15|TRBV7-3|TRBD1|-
CASSPLQGWAGELFF
TGTGCCAGCAGCCCTCTACAGGGGTGGGCCGGGGAGCTGTTTTTT
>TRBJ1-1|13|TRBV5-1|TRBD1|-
CASSLAGGQGAFF
TGCGCCAGCAGCTTGGCGGGTGGACAGGGAGCTTTCTTT
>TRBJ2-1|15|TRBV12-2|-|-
CASRGRHREYNEQFF
TGTGCAAGTCGCGGACGTCACCGCGAGTACAATGAGCAGTTCTTC